A single T cell receptor (beta chain) is shown here with its context. The data stem from a study of OX40 agonist ivuxolimab in advanced cancers. Study context: It was ivuxolimab, an agonistic anti-OX40 (CD134) antibody, that patients were treated with.

Germline V gene data show CDR1 as SGHNT and CDR2 as YENEEA. The CDR3 consists of 17 residues. V was pared by 2 bases and J by 0 bases, with 14 bases between. Sequenced by immunoSEQ multiplex PCR; TCRdb stores in-frame clones only, minus some. The table shows 65,000 to 100,000 clones, with roughly 87% occurring only once. The chain is built from TRBV11-3 and TRBJ2-1; tentative D call: TRBD1 (6 bases). The sequence was obtained from an adult with an advanced solid tumor such as melanoma, head and neck, liver or kidney cancer. The sample in question was CD4+ or CD8+ T cells sorted from blood, obtained in a trial of the OX40 agonist ivuxolimab. CDR3 DNA: TGTGCCAGCAGCTTACAGTGGGACACTAGCTCCTACAATGAGCAGTTCTTC. Translation: CASSLQWDTSSYNEQFF.